This T cell receptor beta chain was documented in a study of Ad26.COV2.S vaccination and SARS-CoV-2 variants. Study-wide background: The vaccine Ad26.COV2.S was put into the muscle once, or twice with 56 days between.

Sample treatment: over 15 received Ad26.COV2.S at low or high dose, single or two shots; about 5 received placebo; per-sample allocation not given. Each sample was drawn 63 days after the first injection (of vaccine or placebo). Donation came from an adult in Boston who was aged 18-55 years. The administered vaccine (an Ad26 vector) expressed Wuhan-strain SARS-CoV-2 spike. V was trimmed by 3 bases and J by 6 bases, leaving 8 bases between them. CDR1 is DFQATT, CDR2 SNEGSKA, per germline (reference sequence). This CDR3 contains 11 residues. The repertoire was sequenced with immunoSEQ multiplex PCR; TCRdb's copy has only in-frame clones and lacks some. The sample yields about 330,000 clones, 85% to 90% seen once. General study results and limits: Responses of T cells in total may have been underestimated by the TCR breadth and depth analyses.

As regards this clone: No antigen is known for it.

This clonotype was obtained from a person aged 18-65 years who received the Ad26.COV2.S COVID-19 vaccine or a placebo. The chain combines TRBV20-1 with TRBJ1-1; D is ambiguous. This sample comprised peripheral blood, obtained in a trial of Ad26.COV2.S vaccine versus placebo. The CDR3 is CSASPGPEAFF. CDR3 nucleotides: TGCAGTGCTAGCCCCGGCCCTGAAGCTTTCTTT.